One sample yielded the 21 T cell receptor beta chains listed below, sequenced in a study of blood T cells in healthy people across ages. A sample-barcoded 5' primer and a J-beta primer mix were used in a second PCR of roughly 7 to 11 cycles. TCRdb reprocessed the 5' RACE reads via MiXCR and lists one record per CDR3 protein. The sample lists about 780,000 distinct CDR3 sequences, around 25% seen once, with over 2.5% in the top ten. The data were also submitted as part of a second study, on T cells of mothers and their children.

Sequencing used blood. All receptors come from a boy aged 10-17 years in good health.

This clonotype appeared a few times. This CDR3 reads CAISPGDRQETQYF. CDR3 sequence (DNA): TGTGCCATCAGCCCCGGGGACAGGCAAGAGACCCAGTACTTC. The chain links TRBV10-3 to TRBJ2-5; 8 nucleotides agree with TRBD1. The germline gives CDR1 ENHRY, CDR2 SYGVKD. V shed 6 bases and J 2 bases; nucleotides not matched to a gene: 5. CDR3 length: 14 residues.

The V and J genes are TRBV2 and TRBJ2-2; possible D gene TRBD1, 7 bases. This CDR3 is 14 amino acids long. The V gene's germline CDR1 is SNHLY and CDR2 FYNNEI. The ends were cut back, 8 bases at V and 7 bases at J, with 17 bases in the middle. The CDR3 DNA sequence: TGTGCCAGCCGGGCAGGGGGGCGGAGCGGGGAGCTGTTTTTT. This sequence encodes CASRAGGRSGELFF. Complete variable domain (other parts from reference TRBV2 and TRBJ2-2): EPEVTQTPSHQVTQMGQEVILRCVPISNHLYFYWYRQILGQKVEFLVSFYNNEISEKSEIFDDQFSVERPDGSNFTLKIRSTKLEDSAMYFCASRAGGRSGELFFGEGSRLTVL.

V is TRBV9 and J is TRBJ2-2; 7 nucleotides agree with TRBD1. V shed 3 bases, J shed 0 bases, and the junction held 5 bases outside the gene matches. This CDR3 region has 16 residues. Germline lookup yields CDR1 SGDLS and CDR2 YYNGEE. CDR3 in amino acids: CASSAGDSPNTGELFF. DNA for the CDR3: TGTGCCAGCAGCGCTGGGGACAGCCCGAACACCGGGGAGCTGTTTTTT.

V gene TRBV27 combines with J gene TRBJ2-3; 7 nucleotides match TRBD1. The germline V gene encodes CDR1 MNHEY and CDR2 SMNVEV (reference sequence). This CDR3 has 15 amino acids. V gave up 5 bases and J gave up 2 bases; unmatched junction bases: 7. The CDR3 nucleotides are TGTGCCAGCAGTACGACAGGGATTACCACAGATACGCAGTATTTT. This sequence encodes CASSTTGITTDTQYF.

This clonotype showed up just a few times. The genes are TRBV4-1 and TRBJ2-5; D is perhaps TRBD2 (7 bases). Judging by the DNA end, TRBJ2-7 fits better; the J call may be wrong. The CDR3 extends over 15 amino acids. Germline V gene lookup returns CDR1 MGHRA and CDR2 YSYEKL. The CDR3 nucleotides are TGCGCCAGCAGCCAAGAGGCGGGGGCCCCCTACGAGCAGTACTTC. This translates into CASSQEAGAPYEQYF.

A single count supports this clonotype. The CDR3: CASSTGTGGTEQYF. The CDR3 DNA reads TGTGCCAGTAGTACCGGGACAGGCGGGACCGAGCAGTACTTC. This chain connects TRBV19 to TRBJ2-7; 8 positions match TRBD1. The germline gives CDR1 LNHDA, CDR2 SQIVND (reference sequence). J gave up 6 bases and V 4 bases, and 8 bases lay outside the gene matches. This CDR3 contains 14 residues.

This clonotype has more than one count but fewer than ten. The rearrangement uses TRBV10-3 and TRBJ2-7; D call uncertain. The CDR3 is 12 residues long. Germline-derived CDR1 and CDR2 are ENHRY and SYGVKD. The V and J ends lost 4 bases and 7 bases respectively, with 11 bases between them. CDR3 bases: TGTGCCATCAGTGGCTCAGGCTGGGAGCAGTACTTC. This gives the protein CAISGSGWEQYF.

In its sample, this clonotype was seen a few times. The chain links TRBV24-1 to TRBJ2-5, with 8 bases fitting TRBD1. The CDR3 length is 15 residues. The ends lost 3 bases at V and 2 bases at J; junction bases unmatched: 4. Germline V gene sequence: CDR1 KGHDR, CDR2 SFDVKD. The CDR3 loop reads CATSDNGQGQETQYF. CDR3 coding DNA: TGTGCCACCAGTGATAATGGACAGGGACAAGAGACCCAGTACTTC.

This clonotype was found a few times. The J gene is TRBJ2-3, the V gene TRBV6-5, with 12 positions matching TRBD2. CDR3 length equals 16 residues. V lost 9 bases to trimming and J lost 4 bases; unmatched junction nucleotides: 11. Germline assignment: CDR1 MNHEY and CDR2 SVGAGI. For the CDR3, the DNA is TGTGCCAGTCTCCCGGGGGCTAGCGGGGGGGCAGATACGCAGTATTTT. It yields the protein CASLPGASGGADTQYF.

This clonotype has a handful of counts. This chain connects TRBV12-3 or TRBV12-4 to TRBJ2-7; tentatively, D is TRBD2 (5 bases). V gave up 6 bases and J gave up 7 bases, with 13 bases separating them. There are 12 residues in the CDR3. The CDR3: CASSFRWREQYF. The CDR3 DNA reads TGTGCCAGCAGCTTCCGGTGGAGGGAGCAGTACTTC.

The gene calls are TRBV12-3 or TRBV12-4 and TRBJ2-3; D gene uncertain. TRBJ1-5 explains the end of the DNA better; the J call may be wrong. This CDR3 region has 14 residues. The CDR3 DNA follows: TGTGCCAGCAGTTTAATGGCTGGCGCAGATACGCAGCATTTT. This gives the protein CASSLMAGADTQHF.

A few counts support this clonotype. The CDR3 nucleotides read TGCAGCGCCGAAGAGGCGGACACTGAAGCTTTCTTT. Its protein is CSAEEADTEAFF. This rearrangement joins TRBV29-1 to TRBJ1-1; D ambiguous. Germline V lookup: CDR1 SQVTM, CDR2 ANQGSEA. This CDR3 is 12 amino acids long. With 7 bases removed from V and 3 bases from J, the gap between germline ends came to 12 bases.

This chain connects TRBV7-2 to TRBJ2-4, with D tentatively TRBD1 (6 bases). Germline CDR1 and CDR2: SGHTA and FQGNSA. V was trimmed by 5 bases and J by 0 bases, leaving 17 bases between them. CDR3 size: 17 residues. The CDR3 sequence is CASSGRTESLAKNIQYF. CDR3 DNA sequence: TGTGCCAGCAGCGGCAGGACAGAATCTCTAGCCAAAAACATTCAGTACTTC.

This clonotype was counted between two and nine times. V is TRBV7-9 and J is TRBJ2-5, with 7 bases aligning to TRBD1. With V trimmed by 5 bases and J by 1 base, 13 bases remained unmatched. This CDR3 has 17 amino acids. Looked up from germline, CDR1 is SEHNR and CDR2 is FQNEAQ (reference sequence). The CDR3 DNA is TGTGCCAGCAGCCAAATAAGACAGGGAAATATCCAAGAGACCCAGTACTTC. Its translation: CASSQIRQGNIQETQYF.

The chain has TRBV4-2 and TRBJ1-1; D unclear. The V and J ends lost 0 bases and 4 bases respectively, with 12 bases between them. In germline, CDR1 is LGHNA, CDR2 YNFKEQ. There are 15 residues in the CDR3. CDR3 nucleotide sequence: TGTGCCAGCAGCCAAGAGGTCGCACTAGGCACTGAAGCTTTCTTT. Its protein is CASSQEVALGTEAFF.

There are a few counts of this clonotype. The chain recombines TRBV12-5 with TRBJ2-7; D perhaps matches TRBD2 (6 bases). The CDR3 has 16 residues. Germline CDR1 is LGHNT and CDR2 is FRNRAP. V dropped 3 bases and J dropped 0 bases, with 15 bases sitting between them. CDR3 bases: TGTGCTAGTGGTTTTATAACCGGGGGTCTCTCCTACGAGCAGTACTTC. Translating gives CASGFITGGLSYEQYF.

The chain employs TRBV5-1 and TRBJ2-1; 10 bases are shared with TRBD2. The CDR3 contains 16 residues. Unmatched junction bases numbered 7, after V lost 1 base and J lost 6 bases. In germline, CDR1 is SGHRS, CDR2 YFSETQ. Here the CDR3 DNA reads TGCGCCAGCAGCTTGCTAGCGGGGGACCTTGGCAATGAGCAGTTCTTC. Protein sequence: CASSLLAGDLGNEQFF.

The V gene is TRBV5-1, the J gene TRBJ1-4; D call uncertain. Trimming shortened V by 0 bases and J by 5 bases, and 8 bases separated the two germline ends. The CDR3 covers 14 residues. From germline, CDR1 is SGHRS and CDR2 YFSETQ. CDR3 in DNA: TGCGCCAGCAGCTTGGTATCGGCGAATGAAAAACTGTTTTTT. Translated: CASSLVSANEKLFF.

J is TRBJ1-2 and V is TRBV7-2; D is uncertain. The germline CDR1 and CDR2 sequences are SGHTA and FQGNSA. The V gene lost 1 base and the J gene lost 6 bases, with 9 bases spanning the gap. The CDR3 has 13 residues. CDR3 DNA sequence: TGTGCCAGCAGCTTAGATCGGAGCGATGGCTACACCTTC. It translates to CASSLDRSDGYTF.

This clonotype appeared a few times. CDR3 bases: TGTGCCAGCTCACCACAGGGACGGAATCAGCCCCAGCATTTT. Protein sequence: CASSPQGRNQPQHF. The V gene is TRBV18, the J gene TRBJ1-5, with a weak D call TRBD1 (5 bases). The V and J ends lost 1 base and 4 bases respectively, with 8 bases between them. From germline, CDR1 is KGHSH and CDR2 LQKENI. CDR3 length equals 14 residues.

The J gene is TRBJ2-5, the V gene TRBV5-3; TRBD2 agrees at 8 bases. The DNA end is more similar to TRBJ2-1, so the J call may be wrong. TRBV5-3 falls under the ORF class, with uncertain function. This CDR3 has 16 amino acids. As DNA, the CDR3 is TGTGCCAGAAGCTCCGGGACTAGTGCTTGGGTCGGTGAGCAGTTCTTC. As protein: CARSSGTSAWVGEQFF.